This T cell receptor (beta chain) was sequenced for a study of OX40 agonist ivuxolimab in advanced cancers. Study context: Patients receiving dose escalation had hepatocellular carcinoma, melanoma, renal cell or head and neck cancer. Overall study findings and caveats: In a subset of nonresponders, normalized T-cell clonal expansion was also low.

This clone was found once. Its target is unknown. Autoimmune disease history or systemic immunosuppression disqualified patients. This table comes from immunoSEQ multiplex PCR, and its TCRdb copy is limited to in-frame clones, with some not included. Here the sample spans over 95,000 clones, 90% to 95% being singletons. The clonotype was recovered from an adult with an advanced solid tumor such as melanoma, head and neck, liver or kidney cancer. The material sequenced was CD4+ or CD8+ T cells sorted from blood, taken in a trial of the OX40 agonist ivuxolimab.

The CDR3 DNA sequence: TGTGCCAGCTCCAAAAGCCAACTAGCGCAGGAGACCCAGTACTTC. Its protein is CASSKSQLAQETQYF. The chain has TRBV2 and TRBJ2-5; TRBD2 agrees at 7 bases. There are 15 residues in the CDR3. J gave up 5 bases and V 8 bases, and 14 bases lay outside the gene matches. Per the germline V gene, CDR1 is SNHLY and CDR2 is FYNNEI.